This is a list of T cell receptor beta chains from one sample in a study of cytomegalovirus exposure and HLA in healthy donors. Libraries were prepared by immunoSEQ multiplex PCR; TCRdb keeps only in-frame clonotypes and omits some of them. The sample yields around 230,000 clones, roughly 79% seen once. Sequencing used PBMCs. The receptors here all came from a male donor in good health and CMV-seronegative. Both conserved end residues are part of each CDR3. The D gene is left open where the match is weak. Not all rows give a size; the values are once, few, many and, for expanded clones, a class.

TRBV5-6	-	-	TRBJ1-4	CASSLAGNEKLFF	TGTGCCAGCAGCTTGGCGGGGAATGAAAAACTGTTTTTT
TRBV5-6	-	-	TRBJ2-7	CASSLQGPYEQYF	TGTGCCAGCAGCTTGCAGGGTCCCTACGAGCAGTACTTC
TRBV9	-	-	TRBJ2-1	CASSVDFHNEQFF	TGTGCCAGCAGCGTAGACTTTCACAATGAGCAGTTCTTC
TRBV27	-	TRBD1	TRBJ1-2	CASSLLPRQGVGYTF	TGTGCCAGCAGTTTATTGCCGAGACAGGGGGTCGGCTACACCTTC
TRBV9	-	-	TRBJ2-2	CASSVGLANTGELFF	TGTGCCAGCAGCGTAGGCCTAGCCAACACCGGGGAGCTGTTTTTT
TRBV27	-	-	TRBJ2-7	CASSFRGNTYEQYF	TGTGCCAGCAGTTTTCGGGGTAACACCTACGAGCAGTACTTC
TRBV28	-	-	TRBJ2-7	CASSRMAGRDEQYF	TGTGCCAGCAGTAGAATGGCGGGCCGGGACGAGCAGTACTTC
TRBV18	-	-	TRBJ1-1	CASSPLGGVGTEAFF	TGTGCCAGCTCACCACTGGGCGGGGTTGGGACTGAAGCTTTCTTT
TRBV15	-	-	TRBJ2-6	CATSSPGNSGANVLTF	TGTGCCACCAGCAGCCCCGGGAACTCTGGGGCCAACGTCCTGACTTTC
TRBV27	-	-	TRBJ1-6	CASSFSWGGLSNSPLHF	TGTGCCAGCAGTTTCTCCTGGGGGGGGCTGAGTAATTCACCCCTCCACTTT
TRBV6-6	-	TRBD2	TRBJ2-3	CASCLSGGADTQYF	TGTGCCAGCTGCCTCAGCGGGGGGGCAGATACGCAGTATTTT
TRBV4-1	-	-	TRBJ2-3	CASSQGPADTQYF	TGCGCCAGCAGCCAAGGCCCAGCAGATACGCAGTATTTT
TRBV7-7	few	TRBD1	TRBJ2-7	CASSLGTGYYEQYF	TGTGCTAGCAGCTTAGGGACAGGGTACTACGAGCAGTACTTC
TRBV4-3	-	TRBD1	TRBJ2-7	CASSPSGTGIYEQYF	TGCGCCAGCAGCCCATCCGGGACAGGGATCTACGAGCAGTACTTC
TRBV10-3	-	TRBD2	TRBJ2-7	CAISESAAGGSYEQYF	TGTGCCATCAGTGAGTCGGCAGCGGGAGGTTCCTACGAGCAGTACTTC
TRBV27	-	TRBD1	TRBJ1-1	CASSLNPGTGEAFF	TGTGCCAGCAGTTTGAATCCAGGGACAGGTGAAGCTTTCTTT
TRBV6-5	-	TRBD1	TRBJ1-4	CASSAEQGGNGKLFF	TGTGCCAGCAGTGCCGAACAGGGGGGGAACGGAAAACTGTTTTTT
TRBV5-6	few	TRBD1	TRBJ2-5	CASSLVGGFETQYF	TGTGCCAGCAGCTTGGTAGGGGGCTTCGAGACCCAGTACTTC
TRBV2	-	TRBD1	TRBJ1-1	CASSMDRGRTEAFF	TGTGCCAGCAGTATGGACAGGGGAAGGACTGAAGCTTTCTTT
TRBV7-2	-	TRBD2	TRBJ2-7	CASSLRLAGGPSYEQYF	TGTGCCAGCAGCTTACGACTAGCGGGGGGTCCCTCCTACGAGCAGTACTTC
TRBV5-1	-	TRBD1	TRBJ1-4	CASSLTGENEKLFF	TGCGCCAGCAGCTTGACAGGGGAGAATGAAAAACTGTTTTTT
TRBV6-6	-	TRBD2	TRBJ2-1	CASTVAGVPGEQFF	TGTGCCAGCACGGTAGCGGGGGTTCCGGGTGAGCAGTTCTTC
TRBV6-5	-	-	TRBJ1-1	CASSYGAVINTEAFF	TGTGCCAGCAGTTACGGCGCGGTTATTAACACTGAAGCTTTCTTT
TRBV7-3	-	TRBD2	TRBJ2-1	CASSPRASGGQSRKVYNEQFF	TGTGCCAGCAGCCCCAGGGCTAGCGGGGGTCAATCGCGAAAAGTCTACAATGAGCAGTTCTTC
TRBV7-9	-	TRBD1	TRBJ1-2	CSSSSPMGQGRYGYTF	TGTTCCAGCAGCTCCCCGATGGGACAGGGGCGTTATGGCTACACCTTC
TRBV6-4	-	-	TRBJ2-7	CASPDSLPYEQYF	TGTGCCAGCCCCGACTCCCTCCCCTACGAGCAGTACTTC
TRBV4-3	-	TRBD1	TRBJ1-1	CASSQDPRQGTEAFF	TGCGCCAGCAGCCAGGACCCTAGACAGGGCACTGAAGCTTTCTTT
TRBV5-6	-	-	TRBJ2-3	CASRADFSTDTQYF	TGTGCCAGCAGGGCGGACTTTAGCACAGATACGCAGTATTTT
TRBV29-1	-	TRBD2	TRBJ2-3	CSVSGLAGGTDTQYF	TGCAGCGTTTCGGGACTAGCGGGGGGAACAGATACGCAGTATTTT
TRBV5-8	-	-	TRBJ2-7	CASSLTESNEREQYF	TGTGCCAGCAGCCTGACAGAATCCAACGAACGCGAGCAGTACTTC
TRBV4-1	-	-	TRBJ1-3	CASSHLGRAHSGNTIYF	TGCGCCAGCAGCCACCTGGGCAGGGCTCACTCTGGAAACACCATATATTTT
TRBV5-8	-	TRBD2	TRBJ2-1	CASRLAGGDEQFF	TGTGCCAGCCGCCTAGCGGGGGGCGATGAGCAGTTCTTC
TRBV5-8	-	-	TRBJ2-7	CASSATPGAYEQYF	TGTGCCAGCAGCGCGACCCCCGGGGCCTACGAGCAGTACTTC
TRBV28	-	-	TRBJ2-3	CASLPSAGFIGTDTQYF	TGTGCCAGCCTCCCCTCGGCAGGGTTTATCGGCACAGATACGCAGTATTTT
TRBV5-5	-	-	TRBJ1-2	CASSLRGGSGTYGYTF	TGTGCCAGCAGCTTGCGCGGGGGTAGCGGGACTTATGGCTACACCTTC
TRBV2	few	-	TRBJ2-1	CASSTQVSYNEQFF	TGTGCCAGCAGTACACAGGTATCCTACAATGAGCAGTTCTTC
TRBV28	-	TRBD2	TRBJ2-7	CASSLFAGGTYEQYF	TGTGCCAGCAGTTTATTCGCGGGGGGTACCTACGAGCAGTACTTC
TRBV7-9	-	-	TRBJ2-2	CASSSNREYTGELFF	TGTGCCAGCAGCTCGAACAGGGAATACACCGGGGAGCTGTTTTTT
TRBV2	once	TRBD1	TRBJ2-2	CASSVNRGSTGELFF	TGTGCCAGCAGTGTAAACAGGGGAAGCACCGGGGAGCTGTTTTTT
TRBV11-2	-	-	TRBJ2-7	CASSLAGVPYEQYF	TGTGCCAGCAGCTTAGCAGGGGTACCCTACGAGCAGTACTTC
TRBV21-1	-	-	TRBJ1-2	CASSKASGDYGYTF	TGTGCCAGCAGCAAAGCTTCAGGGGATTATGGCTACACCTTC